The 16 T cell receptor beta chains listed next were all sequenced from one sample in a study of Ad26.COV2.S vaccination and SARS-CoV-2 variants. The repertoire was sequenced with immunoSEQ multiplex PCR; TCRdb's copy has only in-frame clones and lacks some. Here the sample spans roughly 180,000 clones, 87% being singletons. The sample here was peripheral blood, taken after recovery from COVID-19. These receptors originate from a human donor who had recovered from COVID-19.

The sample holds one count of this clone. The chain has TRBV28 and TRBJ1-2, with 9 positions matching TRBD1. There are 14 residues in the CDR3. V dropped 0 bases and J dropped 8; count of bases not matched to a gene: 4. CDR1 MDHEN and CDR2 SYDVKM come from the germline V gene. The CDR3 sequence is CASSLWGQGEGYTF. In DNA, the CDR3 is TGTGCCAGCAGTTTATGGGGACAGGGCGAAGGCTACACCTTC.

The chain has TRBV19 and TRBJ1-1; maybe TRBD1 (6 bases). In germline, CDR1 is LNHDA, CDR2 SQIVND (reference sequence). Between the trimmed V and J ends, which lost 4 bases and 2 bases, there was a span of 20 bases. The CDR3 consists of 17 residues. CDR3 DNA: TGTGCCAGTAGTACACGACGCAGCCAGGGGTATAACACTGAAGCTTTCTTT. It encodes CASSTRRSQGYNTEAFF.

The V gene is TRBV2, the J gene TRBJ2-3, with 11 bases identical to TRBD2. From germline, CDR1 is SNHLY and CDR2 FYNNEI. Trimming cost V 6 bases and J 8 bases; bases outside gene matches: 10. The CDR3 covers 15 residues. The CDR3 region is CASSLTSGSAGTQYF. The CDR3 region has the DNA TGTGCCAGCAGCCTCACTAGCGGGAGCGCTGGTACGCAGTATTTT. The full variable domain, rest sourced from reference TRBV2 and TRBJ2-3, is EPEVTQTPSHQVTQMGQEVILRCVPISNHLYFYWYRQILGQKVEFLVSFYNNEISEKSEIFDDQFSVERPDGSNFTLKIRSTKLEDSAMYFCASSLTSGSAGTQYFGPGTRLTVL.

Many counts were recorded for this clone. V usage is TRBV7-9 and J usage is TRBJ2-5, with D unresolved. This CDR3 contains 15 residues. The V gene's germline CDR1 is SEHNR and CDR2 FQNEAQ (reference sequence). V was shortened by 3 bases and J by 2 bases, with 13 bases between the two germline ends. CDR3 coding DNA: TGTGCCAGCAGCTTTGAACTCTCCGTGCAAGAGACCCAGTACTTC. It encodes CASSFELSVQETQYF.

J is TRBJ2-5 and V is TRBV18; D is unclear. Germline assignment: CDR1 KGHSH and CDR2 LQKENI. V was trimmed by 3 bases and J by 2 bases, leaving 7 bases between them. The CDR3 is 13 residues long. The CDR3 sequence: CASSPTRQETQYF. The CDR3 coding sequence is TGTGCCAGCTCACCGACACGACAAGAGACCCAGTACTTC.

This clone appeared once. V is TRBV4-1 and J is TRBJ1-2, with D perhaps TRBD1 (6 bases). Germline assignment: CDR1 MGHRA and CDR2 YSYEKL. The CDR3 is 13 amino acids. V was trimmed by 3 bases and J by 13 bases, leaving 18 bases between them. As DNA, the CDR3 is TGCGCCAGCAGCCACCCACTCGCAGGGGAGGGCACCTTC. It codes for CASSHPLAGEGTF.

This rearrangement joins TRBV5-1 to TRBJ2-7; TRBD2 agrees at 12 bases. The germline V gene encodes CDR1 SGHRS and CDR2 YFSETQ. Trimming cost V 4 bases and J 0 bases; bases outside gene matches: 5. CDR3 length equals 16 residues. CDR3 nucleotide sequence: TGCGCCAGCAGCCCGGGACTAGCGGGCTTCTCCTACGAGCAGTACTTC. Its translation: CASSPGLAGFSYEQYF.

The rearrangement links TRBV7-9 to TRBJ1-2; D is possibly TRBD1 (6 bases). The V end was cut by 5 bases, the J end by 4 bases, with 14 bases between. Germline V gene sequence: CDR1 SEHNR, CDR2 FQNEAQ (reference sequence). The CDR3 has 14 residues. The CDR3, as DNA: TGTGCCAGCAGCCTATCCGGGACAATCTATGGCTACACCTTC. Protein product: CASSLSGTIYGYTF.

This chain's CDR3 is CASSPGVVNTEAFF. DNA for the CDR3: TGTGCCAGCTCACCCGGGGTAGTGAACACTGAAGCTTTCTTT. The chain couples TRBV18 to TRBJ1-1; D not certain. Germline CDR1 KGHSH, CDR2 LQKENI. There are 14 residues in the CDR3. V was clipped by 3 bases and J by 0 bases, with 8 bases between them. Together with reference TRBV18 and TRBJ1-1, the CDR3 gives the full variable domain: NAGVMQNPRHLVRRRGQEARLRCSPMKGHSHVYWYRQLPEEGLKFMVYLQKENIIDESGMPKERFSAEFPKEGPSILRIQQVVRGDSAAYFCASSPGVVNTEAFFGQGTRLTVV.

V and J are TRBV6-2 or TRBV6-3 and TRBJ2-7; 7 positions match TRBD2. V shed 0 bases, J shed 2 bases, and the junction held 4 bases outside the gene matches. Germline V gene lookup returns CDR1 MNHEY and CDR2 SVGEGT. CDR3 size: 15 residues. The CDR3 region has the DNA TGTGCCAGCAGTTACTCTCTAGCGGACACCTACGAGCAGTACTTC. Amino acids: CASSYSLADTYEQYF.

This clone showed up just once. J is TRBJ1-2 and V is TRBV6-5; possibly TRBD1 for D (6 bases). V lost 8 bases to trimming and J lost 4 bases, with 14 bases between them. There are 13 residues in the CDR3. Per germline, CDR1 MNHEY and CDR2 SVGAGI. CDR3 loop: CASHVGTFYGYTF. CDR3 coding DNA: TGTGCCAGCCACGTTGGGACATTCTATGGCTACACCTTC.

V gene TRBV28 combines with J gene TRBJ1-3; no firm D call. This CDR3 contains 12 residues. Trimming stripped 6 bases from V and 4 bases from J, with 7 bases between. Germline values: CDR1 MDHEN, CDR2 SYDVKM. DNA of the CDR3: TGTGCCAGCAGCCTCTTGGGAAACACCATATATTTT. Amino acids: CASSLLGNTIYF.

The table lists this clone with a count of one. The chain links TRBV5-1 to TRBJ2-7; D possibly uses TRBD1 or TRBD2 (6 bases each). Germline lookup yields CDR1 SGHRS and CDR2 YFSETQ. V lost 1 base and J lost 1, with 15 bases in between. The CDR3 sequence is 16 residues long. The CDR3: CASSLLAGDLSYEQYF. The CDR3 DNA is TGCGCCAGCAGCTTGCTAGCAGGGGACTTGTCCTACGAGCAGTACTTC.

The chain has TRBV12-3 or TRBV12-4 and TRBJ1-1; no definite D call. CDR3 size: 11 residues. Trimming pared 3 bases from V and 6 bases from J, leaving 5 bases between. The CDR3 bases are TGTGCCAGCAGTTTGTCCTCTGAAGCTTTCTTT. It yields the protein CASSLSSEAFF.

The sample holds one count of this clone. The genes are TRBV5-4 and TRBJ2-7; 7 bases line up with TRBD2. Germline loops: CDR1 SGHNT, CDR2 YYREEE (reference sequence). V gave up 4 bases and J gave up 1 base; unmatched junction bases: 8. This CDR3 has 15 residues. This chain's CDR3 is CASSLKGGISYEQYF. CDR3 DNA: TGTGCCAGCAGCCTCAAGGGAGGGATTTCCTACGAGCAGTACTTC.

The chain joins TRBV5-5 to TRBJ2-7; D possibly corresponds to TRBD1 (5 bases). Germline V gene data show CDR1 as SGHKS and CDR2 as YYEKEE (reference sequence). Trimming removed 2 bases from V and 9 bases from J, with 18 bases in between. The length of the CDR3 is 14 residues. The DNA of the CDR3 is TGTGCCAGCAGCTTCATGAGTACCCCAGGGTCGCAGTACTTC. Its protein product is CASSFMSTPGSQYF. Drawing the rest from reference TRBV5-5 and TRBJ2-7, the complete variable domain is DAGVTQSPTHLIKTRGQQVTLRCSPISGHKSVSWYQQVLGQGPQFIFQYYEKEERGRGNFPDRFSARQFPNYSSELNVNALLLGDSALYLCASSFMSTPGSQYFGPGTRLTVT.